This TCR beta chain was documented in a study of T cell repertoires in cytomegalovirus infection. The wider study: In the study, CMV epitopes included recently identified HLA-C-restricted and well-studied HLA-B-restricted ones.

The CDR3 covers 14 residues. V shed 1 base and J shed 4 bases, with 11 bases lying between them. Per germline, CDR1 SEHNR and CDR2 FQNEAQ (reference sequence). A word on this clonotype: The antigen is undetermined.

Using its own MiXCR run on the reads, TCRdb lists one record per CDR3 protein. Here the sample spans fewer than 60,000 distinct CDR3 sequences, around a fifth being singletons. Source: CD8+ T cells from cultured PBMCs, taken from culture after CMV antigen stimulation. The source is a human donor in good health (CMV status not recorded). Some clones in this sample may be carry-over from other donors' samples. The gene calls are TRBV7-9 and TRBJ2-7, with a weak D call TRBD2 (6 bases). The CDR3 loop is CASSLGDGGYEQYF. CDR3 DNA sequence: TGTGCCAGCAGCTTAGGGGACGGGGGATACGAGCAGTACTTC. The full variable domain, in which reference TRBV7-9 and TRBJ2-7 provide the parts outside the CDR3, is DTGVSQNPRHKITKRGQNVTFRCDPISEHNRLYWYRQTLGQGPEFLTYFQNEAQLEKSRLLSDRFSAERPKGSFSTLEIQRTEQGDSAMYLCASSLGDGGYEQYFGPGTRLTVT.